The clone carrying this TCR beta chain is medium-sized (0.01 to 0.1%). The antigen is unknown. The source of the sample is a study of lung T cells in sarcoidosis with Löfgren's syndrome. Turning to the study itself: CD4+ T cells build up in sarcoidosis bronchoalveolar lavage fluid. Repertoire analyses centered on Löfgren's syndrome patients. Study-level results: Multiple Löfgren's syndrome patients reportedly shared TRAV12-1 and TRBV2 CDR3 motifs. TRAV12-1 and TRBV2 were reportedly most expanded in Löfgren's patients.

TCRdb reprocessed the reads via MiXCR and lists one record per CDR3 protein. This table has 9,300 or so distinct CDR3 sequences, about 20% appearing once. The CDR3 covers 11 residues. The V gene lost 3 bases and the J gene lost 11 bases, with 10 bases spanning the gap. Germline lookup yields CDR1 MDHEN and CDR2 SYDVKM. Material for sequencing was CD4+ T cells from bronchoalveolar lavage. The origin of this receptor is a human donor with sarcoidosis (Löfgren's syndrome or another form), or a control subject (not recorded which). V gene TRBV28 combines with J gene TRBJ1-1, with no clear D. CDR3 nucleotides: TGTGCCAGCAGTTTTAGACGAAATGCTTTCTTT. This sequence encodes CASSFRRNAFF.